This T cell receptor beta chain appears in the sequencing data of a study of vaccination and CD4 T cells after COVID-19. Study information: Culture controls were given either a CEFX pool, an HIV-1 Nef pool, or no peptide.

Treatment defined: approximately 11-day PBMC culture with coronavirus spike peptide pools or control peptides (ViraFEST assay). There were positive PCR dates ranging from March to December 2020, all predating US Alpha, Beta and Delta variants. On this clonotype itself: No antigen is known for it.

The junction had 9 bases not matched to a gene; V was cut back by 5 bases and J by 4 bases. Germline V lookup: CDR1 SEHNR, CDR2 FQNEAQ (reference sequence). There are 15 residues in the CDR3. Overall study findings and caveats: The authors identified 304 of 307 vaccine-specific clones in convalescent patients as spike mono-reactive. Median numbers of SARS-CoV-2-reactive clonotypes increased from approximately 23 to 38 (not a significant change).

With the Oncomine TCR Beta short-read assay, DNA from cultured CD4+ T cells was sequenced. TCRdb reanalysed the PCR reads using MiXCR and keeps one entry per CDR3 protein. This table has over 11,000 distinct CDR3 sequences, around 55% appearing once. This TCR was sampled from a human donor who had recovered from COVID-19. The J gene is TRBJ1-1, the V gene TRBV7-9, with TRBD1 matching over 8 bases. The specimen was CD4+ T cells from blood, cultured in vitro, collected before SARS-CoV-2 vaccination. The CDR3 sequence is CASSRPGTGLTEAFF. CDR3 nucleotides: TGTGCCAGCAGCCGTCCCGGGACAGGACTCACTGAAGCTTTCTTT.